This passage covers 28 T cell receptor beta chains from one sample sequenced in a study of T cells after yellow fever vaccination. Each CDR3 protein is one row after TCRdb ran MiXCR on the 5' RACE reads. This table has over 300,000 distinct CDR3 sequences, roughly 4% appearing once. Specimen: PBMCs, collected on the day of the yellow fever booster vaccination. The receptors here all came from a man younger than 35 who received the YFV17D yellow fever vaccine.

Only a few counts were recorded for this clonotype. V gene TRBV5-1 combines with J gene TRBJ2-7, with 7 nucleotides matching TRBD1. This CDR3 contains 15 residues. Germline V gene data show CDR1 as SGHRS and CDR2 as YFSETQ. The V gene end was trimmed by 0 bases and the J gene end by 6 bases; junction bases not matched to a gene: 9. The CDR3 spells CASSLVAGGISEQYV. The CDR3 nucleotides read TGCGCCAGCAGCTTGGTGGCAGGGGGTATATCCGAGCAGTACGTC.

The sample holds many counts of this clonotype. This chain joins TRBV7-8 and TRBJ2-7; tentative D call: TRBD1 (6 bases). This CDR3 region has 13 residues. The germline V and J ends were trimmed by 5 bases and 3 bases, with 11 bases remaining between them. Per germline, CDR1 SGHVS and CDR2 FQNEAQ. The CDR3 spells CASSLDSLYEQYV. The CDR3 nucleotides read TGTGCCAGCAGCCTGGACAGCCTCTACGAGCAGTACGTC.

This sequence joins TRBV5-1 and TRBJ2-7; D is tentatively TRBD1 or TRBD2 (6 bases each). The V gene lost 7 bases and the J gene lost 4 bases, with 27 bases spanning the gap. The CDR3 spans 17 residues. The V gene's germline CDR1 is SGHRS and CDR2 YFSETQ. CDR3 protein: CASGPRDTRGFGYEQYF. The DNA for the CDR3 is TGCGCCAGCGGGCCCCGGGACACTCGGGGGTTTGGATACGAGCAGTACTTC.

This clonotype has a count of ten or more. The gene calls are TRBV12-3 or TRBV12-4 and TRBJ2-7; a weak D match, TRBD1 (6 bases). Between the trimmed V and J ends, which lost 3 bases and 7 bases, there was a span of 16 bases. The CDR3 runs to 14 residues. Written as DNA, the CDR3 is TGTGCCAGCAGTTTGGCAGGGGCGCTGGGGGAGCAGTACTTC. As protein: CASSLAGALGEQYF.

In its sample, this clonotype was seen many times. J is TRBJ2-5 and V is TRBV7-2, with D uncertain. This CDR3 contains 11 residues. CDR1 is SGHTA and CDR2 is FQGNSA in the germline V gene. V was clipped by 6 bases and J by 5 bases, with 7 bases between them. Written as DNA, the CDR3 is TGTGCCAGCAGGACCGTGGAGACCCAGTACTTC. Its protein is CASRTVETQYF.

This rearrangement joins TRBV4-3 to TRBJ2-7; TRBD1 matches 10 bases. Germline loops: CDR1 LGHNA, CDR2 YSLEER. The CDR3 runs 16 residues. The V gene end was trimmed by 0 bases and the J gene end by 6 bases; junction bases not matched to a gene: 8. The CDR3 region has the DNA TGCGCCAGCAGCCAAGATCGGGGGACAGGGGAGGGCGAGCAGTACTTC. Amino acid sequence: CASSQDRGTGEGEQYF.

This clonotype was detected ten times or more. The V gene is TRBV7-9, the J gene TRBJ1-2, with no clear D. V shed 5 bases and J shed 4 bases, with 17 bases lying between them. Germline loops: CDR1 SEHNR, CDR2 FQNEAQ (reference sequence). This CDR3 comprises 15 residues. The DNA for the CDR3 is TGTGCCAGCAGCCCCGGGGAGCCGCGTGGCTATGGCTACACCTTC. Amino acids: CASSPGEPRGYGYTF.

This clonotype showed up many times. CDR3 bases: TGCGCCAGCAGCCAAGATTGGGGGGGGGACACTGAAGCTTTCTTT. This sequence encodes CASSQDWGGDTEAFF. The J gene is TRBJ1-1, the V gene TRBV4-3; D is possibly TRBD1 (5 bases). The germline V and J ends were trimmed by 0 bases and 3 bases, with 11 bases remaining between them. CDR1 and CDR2 (germline): LGHNA, YSLEER. This CDR3 is 15 amino acids long.

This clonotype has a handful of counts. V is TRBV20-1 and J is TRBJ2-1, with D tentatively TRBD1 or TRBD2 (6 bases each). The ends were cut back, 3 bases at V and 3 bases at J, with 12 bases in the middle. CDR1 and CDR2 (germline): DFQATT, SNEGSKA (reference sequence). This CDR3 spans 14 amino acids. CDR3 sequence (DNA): TGCAGTGCTAGTGACGGGGGCCTCTACAATGAGCAGTTCTTC. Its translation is CSASDGGLYNEQFF.

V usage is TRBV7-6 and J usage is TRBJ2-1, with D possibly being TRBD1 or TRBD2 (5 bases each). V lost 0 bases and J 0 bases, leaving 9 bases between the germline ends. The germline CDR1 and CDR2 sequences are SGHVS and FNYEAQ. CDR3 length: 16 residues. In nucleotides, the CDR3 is TGTGCCAGCAGCTTAGCCGGGACGTTCTCCTACAATGAGCAGTTCTTC. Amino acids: CASSLAGTFSYNEQFF.

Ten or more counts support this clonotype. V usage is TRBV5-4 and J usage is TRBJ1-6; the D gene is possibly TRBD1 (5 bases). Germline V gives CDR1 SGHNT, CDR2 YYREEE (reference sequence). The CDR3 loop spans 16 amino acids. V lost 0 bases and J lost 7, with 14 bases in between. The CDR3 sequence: CASSLAYPGTNSPLHF. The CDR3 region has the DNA TGTGCCAGCAGCTTGGCTTACCCCGGGACCAATTCACCCCTCCACTTT.

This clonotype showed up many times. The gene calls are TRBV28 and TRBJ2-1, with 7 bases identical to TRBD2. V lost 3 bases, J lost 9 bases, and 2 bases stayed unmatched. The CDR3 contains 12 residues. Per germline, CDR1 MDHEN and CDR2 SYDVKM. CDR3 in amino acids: CASSLGGFEQFF. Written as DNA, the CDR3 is TGTGCCAGCAGTTTGGGAGGGTTTGAGCAGTTCTTC.

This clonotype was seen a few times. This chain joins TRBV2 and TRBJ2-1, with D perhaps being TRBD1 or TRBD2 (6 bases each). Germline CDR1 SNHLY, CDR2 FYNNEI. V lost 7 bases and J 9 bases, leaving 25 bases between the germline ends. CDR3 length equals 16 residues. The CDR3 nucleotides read TGTGCCAGCAACTTCGGGTCACAGGGAGGAAGGGGTGAGCAGTTCTTC. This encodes CASNFGSQGGRGEQFF.

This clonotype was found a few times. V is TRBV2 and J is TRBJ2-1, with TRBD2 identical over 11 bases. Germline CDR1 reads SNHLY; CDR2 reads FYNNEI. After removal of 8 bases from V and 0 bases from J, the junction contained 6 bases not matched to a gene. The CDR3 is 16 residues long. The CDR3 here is CASLTSGVSSYNEQFF. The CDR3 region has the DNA TGTGCCAGCCTGACTAGCGGGGTAAGCTCCTACAATGAGCAGTTCTTC.

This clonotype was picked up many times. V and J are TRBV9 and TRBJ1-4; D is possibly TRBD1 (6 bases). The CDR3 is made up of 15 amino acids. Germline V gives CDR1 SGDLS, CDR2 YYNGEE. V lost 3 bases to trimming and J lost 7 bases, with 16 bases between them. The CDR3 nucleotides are TGTGCCAGCAGCGCCAAGGGGGTTAAGGGTGAAAAACTGTTTTTT. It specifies CASSAKGVKGEKLFF.

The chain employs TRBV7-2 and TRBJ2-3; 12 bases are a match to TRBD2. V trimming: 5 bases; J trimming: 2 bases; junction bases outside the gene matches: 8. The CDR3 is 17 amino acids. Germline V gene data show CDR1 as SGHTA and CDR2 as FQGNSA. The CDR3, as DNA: TGTGCCAGCAGCACGAGACTAGCGGGGGAACCCACAGATACGCAGTATTTT. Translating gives CASSTRLAGEPTDTQYF.

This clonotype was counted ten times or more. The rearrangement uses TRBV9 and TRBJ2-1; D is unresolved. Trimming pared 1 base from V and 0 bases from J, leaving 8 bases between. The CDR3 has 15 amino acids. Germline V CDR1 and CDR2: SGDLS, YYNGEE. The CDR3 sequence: CASSVKVDSYNEQFF. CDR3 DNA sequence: TGTGCCAGCAGCGTAAAGGTGGACTCCTACAATGAGCAGTTCTTC.

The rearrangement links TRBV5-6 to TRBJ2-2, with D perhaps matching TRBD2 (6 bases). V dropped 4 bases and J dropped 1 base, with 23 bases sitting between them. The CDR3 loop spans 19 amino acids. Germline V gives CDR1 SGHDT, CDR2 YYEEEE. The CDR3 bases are TGTGCCAGCAGCCTTTGCGGTGCGCTTCCCGGGGGGAACACCGGGGAGCTGTTTTTT. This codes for CASSLCGALPGGNTGELFF.

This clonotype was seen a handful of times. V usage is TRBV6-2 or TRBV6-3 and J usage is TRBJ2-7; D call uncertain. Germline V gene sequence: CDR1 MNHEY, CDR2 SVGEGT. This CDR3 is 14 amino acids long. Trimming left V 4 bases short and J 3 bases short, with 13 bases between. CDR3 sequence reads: CASSSALTGYEQYF. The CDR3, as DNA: TGTGCCAGCAGTTCAGCACTAACTGGCTACGAGCAGTACTTC.

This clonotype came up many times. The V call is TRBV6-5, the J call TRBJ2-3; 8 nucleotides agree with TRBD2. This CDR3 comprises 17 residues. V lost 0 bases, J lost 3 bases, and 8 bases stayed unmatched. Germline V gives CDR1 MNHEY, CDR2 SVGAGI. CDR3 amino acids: CASSYSPMGGGTDTQYF. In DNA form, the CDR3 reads TGTGCCAGCAGTTACTCGCCGATGGGCGGGGGGACAGATACGCAGTATTTT.

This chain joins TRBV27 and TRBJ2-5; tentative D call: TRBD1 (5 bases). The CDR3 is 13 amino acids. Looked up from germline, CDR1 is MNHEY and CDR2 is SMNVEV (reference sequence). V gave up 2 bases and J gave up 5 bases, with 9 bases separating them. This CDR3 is CASSLKRGETQYF. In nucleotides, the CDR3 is TGTGCCAGCAGTTTAAAAAGGGGTGAGACCCAGTACTTC.

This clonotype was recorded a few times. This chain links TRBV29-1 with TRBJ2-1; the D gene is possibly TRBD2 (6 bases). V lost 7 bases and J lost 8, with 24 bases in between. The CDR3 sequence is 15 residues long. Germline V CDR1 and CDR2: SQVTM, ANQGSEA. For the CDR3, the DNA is TGCAGCGCCCCAGGGCGGGCTAGCGATGTCGATGAGCAGTTCTTC. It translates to CSAPGRASDVDEQFF.

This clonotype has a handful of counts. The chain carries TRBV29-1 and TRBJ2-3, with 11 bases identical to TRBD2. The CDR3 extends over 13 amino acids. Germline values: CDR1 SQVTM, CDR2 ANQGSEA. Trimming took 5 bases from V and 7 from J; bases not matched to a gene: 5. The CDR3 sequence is CSVTSGGLNTQYF. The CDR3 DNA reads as TGCAGCGTTACTAGCGGGGGCCTTAATACGCAGTATTTT.

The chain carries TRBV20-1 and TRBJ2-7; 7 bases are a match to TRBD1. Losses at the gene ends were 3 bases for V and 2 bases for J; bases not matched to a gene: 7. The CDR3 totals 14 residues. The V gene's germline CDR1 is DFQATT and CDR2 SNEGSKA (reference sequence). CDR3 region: CSASARDRTYEQYF. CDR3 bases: TGCAGTGCTAGCGCTCGGGACAGAACCTACGAGCAGTACTTC.

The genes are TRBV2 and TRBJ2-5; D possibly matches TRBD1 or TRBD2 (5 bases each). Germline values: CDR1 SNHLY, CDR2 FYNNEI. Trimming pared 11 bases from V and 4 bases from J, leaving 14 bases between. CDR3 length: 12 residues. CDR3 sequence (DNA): TGTGCCGAGAGGGGCGCCGGAGAGACCCAGTACTTC. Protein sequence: CAERGAGETQYF.

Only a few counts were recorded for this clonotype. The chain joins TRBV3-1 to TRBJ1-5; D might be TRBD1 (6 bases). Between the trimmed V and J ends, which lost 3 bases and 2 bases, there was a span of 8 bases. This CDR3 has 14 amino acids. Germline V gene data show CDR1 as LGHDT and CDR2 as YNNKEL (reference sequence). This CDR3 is CASSHRGRNQPQHF. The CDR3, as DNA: TGTGCCAGCAGCCACAGGGGACGCAATCAGCCCCAGCATTTT.

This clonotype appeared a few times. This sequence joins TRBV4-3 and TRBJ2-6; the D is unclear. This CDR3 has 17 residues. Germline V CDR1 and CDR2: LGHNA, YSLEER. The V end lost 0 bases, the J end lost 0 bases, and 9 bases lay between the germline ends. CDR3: CASSQEDRNSGANVLTF. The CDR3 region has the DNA TGCGCCAGCAGCCAAGAAGATAGAAACTCTGGGGCCAACGTCCTGACTTTC.

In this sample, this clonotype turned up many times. CDR3 in amino acids: CASSWEVWDSDFEQFF. CDR3 nucleotides: TGCGCCAGCAGCTGGGAGGTATGGGACAGTGATTTTGAGCAGTTCTTC. The chain carries TRBV5-1 and TRBJ2-1, with D possibly being TRBD1 (7 bases). The CDR3 runs to 16 residues. Trimming shortened V by 3 bases and J by 9 bases, and 22 bases separated the two germline ends. From germline, CDR1 is SGHRS and CDR2 YFSETQ. Combining the CDR3 with reference TRBV5-1 and TRBJ2-1 gives the whole variable domain KAGVTQTPRYLIKTRGQQVTLSCSPISGHRSVSWYQQTPGQGLQFLFEYFSETQRNKGNFPGRFSGRQFSNSRSEMNVSTLELGDSALYLCASSWEVWDSDFEQFFGPGTRLTVL.